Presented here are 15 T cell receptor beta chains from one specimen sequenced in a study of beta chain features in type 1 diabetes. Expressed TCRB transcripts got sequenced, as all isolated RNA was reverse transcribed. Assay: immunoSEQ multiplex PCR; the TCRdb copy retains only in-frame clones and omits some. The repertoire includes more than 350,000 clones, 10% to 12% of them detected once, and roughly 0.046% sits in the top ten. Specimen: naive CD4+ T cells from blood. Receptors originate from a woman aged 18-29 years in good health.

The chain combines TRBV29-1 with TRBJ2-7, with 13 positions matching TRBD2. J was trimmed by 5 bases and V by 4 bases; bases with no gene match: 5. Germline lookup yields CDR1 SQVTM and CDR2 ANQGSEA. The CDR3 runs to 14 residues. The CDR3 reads CSVVGLAGVDEQYF. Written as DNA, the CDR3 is TGCAGCGTTGTAGGACTAGCGGGAGTGGACGAGCAGTACTTC.

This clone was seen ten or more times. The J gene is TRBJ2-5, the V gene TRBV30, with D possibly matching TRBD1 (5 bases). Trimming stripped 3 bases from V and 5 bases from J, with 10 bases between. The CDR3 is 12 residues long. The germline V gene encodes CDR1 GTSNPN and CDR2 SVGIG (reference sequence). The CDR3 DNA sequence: TGTGCCTGGAGAATGCAGGGTGAGACCCAGTACTTC. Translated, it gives CAWRMQGETQYF.

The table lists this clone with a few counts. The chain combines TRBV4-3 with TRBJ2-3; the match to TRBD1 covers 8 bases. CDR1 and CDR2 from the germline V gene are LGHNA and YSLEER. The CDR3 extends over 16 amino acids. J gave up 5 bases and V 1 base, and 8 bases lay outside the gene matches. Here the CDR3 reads CASSQGQGTNLDTQYF. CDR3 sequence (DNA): TGCGCCAGCAGCCAAGGACAGGGGACAAACTTAGATACGCAGTATTTT.

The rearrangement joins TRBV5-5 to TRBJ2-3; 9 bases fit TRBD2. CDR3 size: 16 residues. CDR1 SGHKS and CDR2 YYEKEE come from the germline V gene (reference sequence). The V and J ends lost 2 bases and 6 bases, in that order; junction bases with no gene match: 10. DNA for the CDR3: TGTGCCAGCAGCTTCGGAGCGGGAGGACCGCGGGATACGCAGTATTTT. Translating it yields CASSFGAGGPRDTQYF.

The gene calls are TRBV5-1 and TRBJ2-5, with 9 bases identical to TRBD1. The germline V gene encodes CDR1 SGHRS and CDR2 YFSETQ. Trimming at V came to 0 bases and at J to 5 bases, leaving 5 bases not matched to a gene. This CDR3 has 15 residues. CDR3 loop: CASSLEGTGKETQYF. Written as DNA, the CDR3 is TGCGCCAGCAGCTTGGAAGGGACAGGGAAGGAGACCCAGTACTTC.

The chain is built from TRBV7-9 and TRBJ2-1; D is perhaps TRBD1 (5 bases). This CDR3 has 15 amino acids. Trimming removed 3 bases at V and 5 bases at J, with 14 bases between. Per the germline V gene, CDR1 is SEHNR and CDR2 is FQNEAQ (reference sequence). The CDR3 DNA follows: TGTGCCAGCAGCTTCCGAAGGATGGGGCACAATGAGCAGTTCTTC. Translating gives CASSFRRMGHNEQFF. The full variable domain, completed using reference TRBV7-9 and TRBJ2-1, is DTGVSQNPRHKITKRGQNVTFRCDPISEHNRLYWYRQTLGQGPEFLTYFQNEAQLEKSRLLSDRFSAERPKGSFSTLEIQRTEQGDSAMYLCASSFRRMGHNEQFFGPGTRLTVL.

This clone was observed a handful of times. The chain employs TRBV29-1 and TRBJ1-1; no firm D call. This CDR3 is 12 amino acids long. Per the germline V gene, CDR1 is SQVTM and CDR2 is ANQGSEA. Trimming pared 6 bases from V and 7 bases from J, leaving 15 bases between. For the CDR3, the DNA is TGCAGCGTGAAGCCAAGCAGCCTTGAAGCTTTCTTT. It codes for CSVKPSSLEAFF.

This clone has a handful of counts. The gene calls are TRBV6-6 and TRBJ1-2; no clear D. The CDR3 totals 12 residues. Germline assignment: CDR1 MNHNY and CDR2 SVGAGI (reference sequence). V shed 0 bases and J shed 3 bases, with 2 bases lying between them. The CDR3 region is CASSYSDYGYTF. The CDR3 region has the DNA TGTGCCAGCAGTTACTCTGACTATGGCTACACCTTC.

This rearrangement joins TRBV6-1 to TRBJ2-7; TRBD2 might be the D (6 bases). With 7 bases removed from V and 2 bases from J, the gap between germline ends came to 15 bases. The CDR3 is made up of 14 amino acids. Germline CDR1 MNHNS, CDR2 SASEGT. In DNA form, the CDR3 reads TGTGCCAGCACGGAGGGTCGAAGCCCCTACGAGCAGTACGTC. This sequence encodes CASTEGRSPYEQYV.

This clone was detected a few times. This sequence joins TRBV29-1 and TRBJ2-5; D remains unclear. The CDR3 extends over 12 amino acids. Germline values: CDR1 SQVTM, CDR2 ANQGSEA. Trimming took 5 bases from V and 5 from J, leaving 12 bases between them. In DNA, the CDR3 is TGCAGCGTTATCTCGGGCGATGAGACCCAGTACTTC. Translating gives CSVISGDETQYF.

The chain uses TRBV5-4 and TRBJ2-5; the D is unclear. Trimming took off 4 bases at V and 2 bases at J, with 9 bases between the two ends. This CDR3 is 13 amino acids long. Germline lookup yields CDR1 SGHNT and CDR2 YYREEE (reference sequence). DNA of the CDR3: TGTGCCAGCAGCATAGGATTTCAAGAGACCCAGTACTTC. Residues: CASSIGFQETQYF.

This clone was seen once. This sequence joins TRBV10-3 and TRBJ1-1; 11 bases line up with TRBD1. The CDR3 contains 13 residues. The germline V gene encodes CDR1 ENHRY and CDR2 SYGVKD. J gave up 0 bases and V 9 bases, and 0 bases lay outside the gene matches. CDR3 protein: CAMGQGVNTEAFF. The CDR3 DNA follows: TGTGCCATGGGACAGGGGGTGAACACTGAAGCTTTCTTT.

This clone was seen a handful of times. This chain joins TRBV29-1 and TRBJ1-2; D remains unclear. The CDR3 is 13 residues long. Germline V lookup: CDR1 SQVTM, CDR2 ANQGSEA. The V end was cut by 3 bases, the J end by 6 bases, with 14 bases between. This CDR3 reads CSVDRDAMDGYTF. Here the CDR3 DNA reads TGCAGCGTTGATCGTGACGCAATGGATGGCTACACCTTC. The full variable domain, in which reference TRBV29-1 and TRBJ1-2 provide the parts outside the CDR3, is SAVISQKPSRDICQRGTSLTIQCQVDSQVTMMFWYRQQPGQSLTLIATANQGSEATYESGFVIDKFPISRPNLTFSTLTVSNMSPEDSSIYLCSVDRDAMDGYTFGSGTRLTVV.

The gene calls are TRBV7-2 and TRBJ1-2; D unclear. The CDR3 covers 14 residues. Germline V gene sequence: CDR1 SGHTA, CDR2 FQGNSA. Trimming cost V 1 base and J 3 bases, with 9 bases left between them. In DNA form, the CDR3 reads TGTGCCAGCAGCTTAGGAATCACAGACTATGGCTACACCTTC. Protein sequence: CASSLGITDYGYTF. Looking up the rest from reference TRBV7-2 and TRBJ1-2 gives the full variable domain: GAGVSQSPSNKVTEKGKDVELRCDPISGHTALYWYRQSLGQGLEFLIYFQGNSAPDKSGLPSDRFSAERTGGSVSTLTIQRTQQEDSAVYLCASSLGITDYGYTFGSGTRLTVV.

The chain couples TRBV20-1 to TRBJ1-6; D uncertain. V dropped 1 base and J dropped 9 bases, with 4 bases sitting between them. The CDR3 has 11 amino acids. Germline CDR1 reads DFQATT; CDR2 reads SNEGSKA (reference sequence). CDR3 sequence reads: CSARGASPLHF. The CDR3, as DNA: TGCAGTGCTAGAGGTGCTTCACCCCTCCACTTT.